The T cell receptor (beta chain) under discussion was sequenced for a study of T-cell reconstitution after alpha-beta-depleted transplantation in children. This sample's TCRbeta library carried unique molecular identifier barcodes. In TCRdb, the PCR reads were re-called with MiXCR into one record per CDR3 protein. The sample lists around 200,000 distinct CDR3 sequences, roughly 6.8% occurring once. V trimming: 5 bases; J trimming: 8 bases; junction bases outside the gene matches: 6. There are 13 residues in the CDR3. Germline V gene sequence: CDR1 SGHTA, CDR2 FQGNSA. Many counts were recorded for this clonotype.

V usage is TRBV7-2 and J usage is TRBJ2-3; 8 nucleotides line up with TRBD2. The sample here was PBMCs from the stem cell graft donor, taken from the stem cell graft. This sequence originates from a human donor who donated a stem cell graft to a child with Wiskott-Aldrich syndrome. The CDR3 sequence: CASSPGRGGTQYF. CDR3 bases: TGTGCCAGCAGCCCCGGGAGGGGGGGTACGCAGTATTTT.